This entry describes one TCR beta chain. This table comes from immunoSEQ multiplex PCR, and its TCRdb copy is limited to in-frame clones, with some not included. The sample gives around 260,000 clones, about 88% of which show up once; 4% is in the top ten. These data belong to a study of blood T cell repertoires in COVID-19. Looking at the study overall: Samples came from the United States, Italy and Spain, spanning acute and convalescent COVID-19. The analysed material was cDNA or gDNA that came from T cells, B-cell-depleted T cells, or PBMCs.

The sequenced material came from peripheral blood. The TCR was taken from a man in his sixties who had recovered from COVID-19.

CDR3 sequence reads: CASSKAPQASGNTIYF. CDR3 DNA sequence: TGTGCCAGCAGCAAAGCACCCCAGGCCTCTGGAAACACCATATATTTT. The chain employs TRBV21-1 and TRBJ1-3; TRBD1 reflects the table's D call only, with no check against the DNA. TRBV21-1 is reported as a pseudogene. This CDR3 is 16 amino acids long.